The 17 T cell receptor beta chains reported below all come from one sample, sequenced in a study of Graves' ophthalmopathy and Graves' hyperthyroidism. The TCR beta CDR3 regions underwent amplification from RNA transcripts. HTBI primers were employed in first-round RT-PCR, then a second-round multiplex PCR followed. TCRdb reanalysed the multiplex PCR reads using MiXCR and keeps one entry per CDR3 protein. The repertoire holds around 470,000 distinct CDR3 sequences, with 13% to 15% as singletons. Material: blood. These receptors were collected from a woman aged 30 to 39 with Graves' ophthalmopathy.

The V gene is TRBV6-1, the J gene TRBJ1-1; D is possibly TRBD1 (5 bases). Germline V gene lookup returns CDR1 MNHNS and CDR2 SASEGT. Trimming removed 5 bases at V and 8 bases at J, with 15 bases between. The CDR3 is made up of 13 amino acids. The CDR3 DNA follows: TGTGCCAGCAGTCCCCCCGGGGCGTTAGAAGCTTTCTTT. Its protein product is CASSPPGALEAFF.

This clonotype was detected only a few times. The rearrangement links TRBV20-1 to TRBJ1-3; D gene ambiguous. V was cut by 6 bases and J by 0 bases, with 9 bases left in between. This CDR3 is 13 amino acids long. CDR1 is DFQATT and CDR2 is SNEGSKA in the germline V gene (reference sequence). This chain's CDR3 is CSASTNSGNTIYF. CDR3 DNA sequence: TGCAGTGCCTCGACGAACTCTGGAAACACCATATATTTT.

This clonotype has a count of ten or more. CDR3 residues: CASSPAGVGEQYF. The CDR3 region has the DNA TGTGCCAGCAGCCCCGCGGGAGTTGGGGAGCAGTACTTC. This chain joins TRBV7-2 and TRBJ2-7; 7 positions agree with TRBD2. CDR1 and CDR2 (germline): SGHTA, FQGNSA. The junction had 8 bases not matched to a gene; V was cut back by 5 bases and J by 7 bases. The CDR3 consists of 13 residues.

There are many counts of this clonotype. The chain couples TRBV6-1 to TRBJ1-1; D is uncertain. V was shortened by 6 bases and J by 2 bases, with 13 bases between the two germline ends. The CDR3 contains 14 residues. Germline-derived CDR1 and CDR2 are MNHNS and SASEGT. CDR3 sequence reads: CASSRMGLNTEAFF. CDR3 in DNA: TGTGCCAGCAGCCGGATGGGTCTCAACACTGAAGCTTTCTTT.

Comment on this clonotype: A read error is possible here, since a much larger clone lies one base away. This likely comes from a read error, as the CDR3 has no conserved phenylalanine or tryptophan at its end. CDR3 DNA sequence: TGTGCCAGCAGCCGAGCGGGACAGACCAGCTATGGCTACACCTAC. Protein sequence: CASSRAGQTSYGYTY. This chain connects TRBV5-5 to TRBJ1-2; TRBD1 matches 7 bases. There are 15 residues in the CDR3. The ends lost 4 bases at V and 4 bases at J; junction bases unmatched: 10. The germline V gene has CDR1 SGHKS and CDR2 YYEKEE (reference sequence).

In this sample, this clonotype turned up many times. This rearrangement joins TRBV20-1 to TRBJ2-5; D not certain. The CDR3 consists of 16 residues. Germline assignment: CDR1 DFQATT and CDR2 SNEGSKA (reference sequence). The ends were cut back, 7 bases at V and 0 bases at J, with 21 bases in the middle. Here the CDR3 reads CSGSPLSAGYQETQYF. As DNA, the CDR3 is TGCAGTGGGTCCCCCCTCTCGGCTGGGTACCAAGAGACCCAGTACTTC.

This clonotype showed up just a few times. This sequence joins TRBV3-1 and TRBJ1-6; 8 bases fit TRBD1. Looked up from germline, CDR1 is LGHDT and CDR2 is YNNKEL (reference sequence). J gave up 7 bases and V 3 bases, and 2 bases lay outside the gene matches. This CDR3 is built from 14 residues. CDR3 amino acids: CASSHQGANSPLHF. CDR3 DNA sequence: TGTGCCAGCAGCCACCAGGGGGCAAATTCACCCCTCCACTTT. Full variable domain (outside the CDR3, taken from reference TRBV3-1 and TRBJ1-6): DTAVSQTPKYLVTQMGNDKSIKCEQNLGHDTMYWYKQDSKKFLKIMFSYNNKELIINETVPNRFSPKSPDKAHLNLHINSLELGDSAVYFCASSHQGANSPLHFGNGTRLTVT.

This clonotype showed up many times. This chain links TRBV20-1 with TRBJ2-7, with D tentatively TRBD1 (5 bases). The CDR3 totals 15 residues. CDR1 is DFQATT and CDR2 is SNEGSKA in the germline V gene (reference sequence). Between the trimmed V and J ends, which lost 2 bases and 3 bases, there was a span of 17 bases. The DNA for the CDR3 is TGCAGTGCTAGATCCCCTCGACAGCGACTCTACGAGCAGTACTTC. It yields the protein CSARSPRQRLYEQYF.

Many counts were recorded for this clonotype. V gene TRBV28 combines with J gene TRBJ2-5, with 14 bases identical to TRBD2. This CDR3 contains 16 residues. Trimming cost V 6 bases and J 1 base; bases outside gene matches: 4. The V gene's germline CDR1 is MDHEN and CDR2 SYDVKM. The CDR3 DNA reads TGTGCCAGCAGACACGGACTAGCGGGGGGCCAAGAGACCCAGTACTTC. Translated: CASRHGLAGGQETQYF. Complete variable domain (other parts from reference TRBV28 and TRBJ2-5): DVKVTQSSRYLVKRTGEKVFLECVQDMDHENMFWYRQDPGLGLRLIYFSYDVKMKEKGDIPEGYSVSREKKERFSLILESASTNQTSMYLCASRHGLAGGQETQYFGPGTRLLVL.

This clonotype was seen ten or more times. The chain is built from TRBV28 and TRBJ2-7; weak D call: TRBD2 (6 bases). The length of the CDR3 is 14 residues. Germline V lookup: CDR1 MDHEN, CDR2 SYDVKM. The V end lost 5 bases, the J end lost 6 bases, and 17 bases lay between the germline ends. The DNA for the CDR3 is TGTGCCAGCAGTCTCCTCCAGCGGCGGGGCGAGCAGTACTTC. Encoded protein: CASSLLQRRGEQYF.

This clonotype has more than one count but fewer than ten. The chain employs TRBV20-1 and TRBJ1-5, with unresolved D. V was trimmed by 0 bases and J by 1 base, leaving 13 bases between them. The CDR3 has 16 amino acids. Germline values: CDR1 DFQATT, CDR2 SNEGSKA (reference sequence). The DNA of the CDR3 is TGCAGTGCTAGAGATCGCGGGTGGTACAGCAATCAGCCCCAGCATTTT. It specifies CSARDRGWYSNQPQHF.

Note on this clonotype: A much more abundant neighbour one base away suggests this may be a read error. The CDR3 is CASSLAHGETKYF. The CDR3 bases are TGCGCCAGCAGCTTGGCACACGGGGAGACCAAGTACTTC. The chain employs TRBV5-1 and TRBJ2-5; possible D gene TRBD2, 5 bases. This CDR3 has 13 amino acids. Germline lookup yields CDR1 SGHRS and CDR2 YFSETQ.

The chain has TRBV2 and TRBJ1-1; tentative D call: TRBD1 (5 bases). The CDR3 has 14 residues. The V and J ends lost 3 bases and 0 bases respectively, with 8 bases between them. Looked up from germline, CDR1 is SNHLY and CDR2 is FYNNEI. The chain's CDR3 is CASSDDSMNTEAFF. In DNA form, the CDR3 reads TGTGCCAGCAGTGACGACAGTATGAACACTGAAGCTTTCTTT. The variable domain in full, completed from reference TRBV2 and TRBJ1-1, reads EPEVTQTPSHQVTQMGQEVILRCVPISNHLYFYWYRQILGQKVEFLVSFYNNEISEKSEIFDDQFSVERPDGSNFTLKIRSTKLEDSAMYFCASSDDSMNTEAFFGQGTRLTVV.

This clonotype turned up a few times. V usage is TRBV30 and J usage is TRBJ1-1; 7 nucleotides line up with TRBD1. CDR1 is GTSNPN, CDR2 SVGIG, per germline (reference sequence). V was clipped by 8 bases and J by 3 bases; unmatched bases: 6. The CDR3 is 12 amino acids. The CDR3 here is CAGNRGDTEAFF. The CDR3, as DNA: TGTGCCGGTAACAGGGGTGACACTGAAGCTTTCTTT.

Ten or more counts support this clonotype. The genes are TRBV6-5 and TRBJ1-3, with no clear D. With 0 bases removed from V and 2 bases from J, the gap between germline ends came to 5 bases. This CDR3 region has 14 residues. Germline CDR1 and CDR2: MNHEY and SVGAGI. The CDR3 bases are TGTGCCAGCAGTTACTCCTCCCCTGGAAACACCATATATTTT. It translates to CASSYSSPGNTIYF.

This clonotype was counted many times. With a much larger clone just one base away, this may be a read error. The genes are TRBV6-1 and TRBJ2-5, with D possibly being TRBD1 (6 bases). The CDR3 has 15 amino acids. Germline CDR1 is MNHNS and CDR2 is SASEGT. The CDR3: CASSELGGSQETKYF. Here the CDR3 DNA reads TGTGCCAGCAGTGAACTAGGGGGAAGCCAAGAGACCAAGTACTTC.

This clonotype was seen at least ten times. This chain connects TRBV10-3 to TRBJ1-1; D is ambiguous. CDR1 and CDR2 (germline): ENHRY, SYGVKD. This CDR3 is 13 amino acids long. Trimming took off 8 bases at V and 1 base at J, with 11 bases between the two ends. The CDR3 loop reads CAIGVRENTEAFF. CDR3 nucleotide sequence: TGTGCCATCGGGGTCCGGGAGAACACTGAAGCTTTCTTT.